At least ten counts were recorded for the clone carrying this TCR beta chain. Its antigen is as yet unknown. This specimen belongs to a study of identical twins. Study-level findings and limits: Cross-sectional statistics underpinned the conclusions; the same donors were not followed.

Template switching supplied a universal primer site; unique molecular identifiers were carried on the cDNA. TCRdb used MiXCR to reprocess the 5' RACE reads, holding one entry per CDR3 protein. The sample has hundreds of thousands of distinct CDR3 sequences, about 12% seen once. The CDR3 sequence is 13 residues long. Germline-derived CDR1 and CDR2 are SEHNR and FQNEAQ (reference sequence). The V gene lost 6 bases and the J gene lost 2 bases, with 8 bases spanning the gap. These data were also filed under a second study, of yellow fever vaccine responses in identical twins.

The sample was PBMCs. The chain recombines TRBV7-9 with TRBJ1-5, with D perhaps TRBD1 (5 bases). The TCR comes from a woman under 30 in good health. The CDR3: CASSLQGNQPQHF. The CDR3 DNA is TGTGCCAGCAGTTTACAGGGCAATCAGCCCCAGCATTTT. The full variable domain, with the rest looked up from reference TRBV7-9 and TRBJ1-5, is DTGVSQNPRHKITKRGQNVTFRCDPISEHNRLYWYRQTLGQGPEFLTYFQNEAQLEKSRLLSDRFSAERPKGSFSTLEIQRTEQGDSAMYLCASSLQGNQPQHFGDGTRLSIL.